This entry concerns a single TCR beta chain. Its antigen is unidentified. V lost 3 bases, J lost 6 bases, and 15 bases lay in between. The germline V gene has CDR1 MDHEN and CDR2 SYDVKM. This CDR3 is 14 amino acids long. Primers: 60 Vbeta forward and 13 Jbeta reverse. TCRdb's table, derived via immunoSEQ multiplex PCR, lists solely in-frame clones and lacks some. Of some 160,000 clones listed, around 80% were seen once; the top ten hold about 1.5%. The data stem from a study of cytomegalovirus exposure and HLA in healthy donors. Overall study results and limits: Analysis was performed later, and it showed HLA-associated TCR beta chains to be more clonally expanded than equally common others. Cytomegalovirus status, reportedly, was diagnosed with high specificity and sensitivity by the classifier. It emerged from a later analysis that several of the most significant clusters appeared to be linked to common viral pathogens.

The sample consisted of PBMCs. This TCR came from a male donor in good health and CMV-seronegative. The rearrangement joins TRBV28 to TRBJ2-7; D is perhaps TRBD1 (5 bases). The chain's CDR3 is CASSLGQGPTEQYF. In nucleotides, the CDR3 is TGTGCCAGCAGTTTGGGGCAGGGTCCGACCGAGCAGTACTTC.